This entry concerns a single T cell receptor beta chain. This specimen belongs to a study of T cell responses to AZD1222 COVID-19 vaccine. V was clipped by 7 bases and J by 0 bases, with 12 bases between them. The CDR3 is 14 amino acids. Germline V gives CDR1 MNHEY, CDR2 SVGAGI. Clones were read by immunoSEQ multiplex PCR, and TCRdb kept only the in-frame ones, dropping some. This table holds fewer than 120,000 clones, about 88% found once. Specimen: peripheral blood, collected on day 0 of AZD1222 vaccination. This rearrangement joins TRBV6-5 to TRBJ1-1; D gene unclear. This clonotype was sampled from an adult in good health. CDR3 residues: CASNSYSMNTEAFF. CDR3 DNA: TGTGCCAGCAACTCATATTCGATGAACACTGAAGCTTTCTTT.